This T cell receptor beta chain was observed in a study of blood T cell repertoires in COVID-19. At the level of the study: Sources were T cells, B-cell-depleted T cells, or PBMCs; the material itself was cDNA or gDNA.

Enrollees, roughly 18 to 90 years old, lived in 24 US areas. Researchers sorted participants into cohorts using their self-reported clinical history. Study processing details: Estimation of nucleated cell counts relied on the amplification of reference gene primers. The protocol was immunoSEQ multiplex PCR, while the TCRdb copy is restricted to in-frame clones and leaves out a portion. That table gives V, J and clone size, and the DNA gave D and trimming. Of about 440,000 clones in the sample, around 90% were seen once. The source material was PBMCs or T cells enriched from blood (not recorded which). This TCR derives from a woman between 18 and 30 years old with acute COVID-19.

The CDR3 DNA reads TGTGCCACCAGCATAGCGATGAACCAAGAGACCCAGTACTTC. Amino acids: CATSIAMNQETQYF. The V call is TRBV15, the J call TRBJ2-5, with a tentative D call TRBD2 (5 bases). Germline CDR1 LNHNV, CDR2 YYDKDF (reference sequence). The CDR3 loop spans 14 amino acids. V was cut by 4 bases and J by 0 bases, with 9 bases left in between.